This is a list of T cell receptor beta chains from one sample in a study of blood T cells in healthy people across ages. TCRdb processed the 5' RACE reads anew with MiXCR; each CDR3 protein has one entry. The sample has 910,000 or so distinct CDR3 sequences, about 51% seen once. What was sequenced was blood. The origin of the receptors is a woman aged 55-70 years in good health. CDR3s include the opening cysteine and the closing phenylalanine or tryptophan. The D gene is left open where the match is weak. Clone size is given for some rows only: seen once, a few or many times, or a class if the clone is expanded.

J gene,D gene,clone size,V gene,CDR3 protein,CDR3 DNA
TRBJ1-2,TRBD1,few,TRBV29-1,CSVGTGFYGYTF,TGCAGCGTCGGGACAGGATTCTATGGCTACACCTTC
TRBJ2-5,NA,NA,TRBV29-1,CSVPPGQLLNEQYF,TGCAGCGTCCCCCCTGGACAACTGTTAAATGAGCAGTACTTC
TRBJ2-7,NA,few,TRBV7-2,CASSSYLISYEQYF,TGTGCCAGCAGCTCGTATCTAATATCCTACGAGCAGTACTTC
TRBJ2-4,NA,NA,TRBV3-1,CASSQLTENIQYF,TGTGCCAGCAGCCAACTTACGGAAAACATTCAGTACTTC
TRBJ2-7,NA,many,TRBV6-5,CASSTSSYEQYF,TGTGCCAGCAGTACTAGCTCCTACGAGCAGTACTTC
TRBJ2-5,NA,NA,TRBV10-3,CAISEGLGETQYF,TGTGCCATCAGCGAGGGTCTTGGTGAGACCCAGTACTTC
TRBJ2-7,NA,NA,TRBV4-2,CASSQGTGPPYEQYF,TGTGCCAGCAGCCAAGGTACAGGGCCTCCCTACGAGCAGTACTTC
TRBJ1-1,TRBD1,NA,TRBV7-8,CASSMQGAGAFF,TGTGCCAGCAGCATGCAGGGGGCGGGGGCTTTCTTT
TRBJ1-2,NA,NA,TRBV3-1,CASSQGSGTDYGYTF,TGTGCCAGCAGCCAAGGCTCCGGGACGGACTATGGCTACACCTTC
TRBJ2-1,NA,NA,TRBV12-3/TRBV12-4,CASSAHGGANEQFF,TGTGCCAGCAGCGCCCATGGGGGAGCGAATGAGCAGTTCTTC
TRBJ2-3,TRBD2,few,TRBV6-5,CASSYRQIASGGSTDTQYF,TGTGCCAGCAGTTACCGCCAAATAGCTAGCGGGGGTAGCACAGATACGCAGTATTTT
TRBJ2-1,NA,NA,TRBV12-3/TRBV12-4,CASSLSGRQETQFF,TGTGCCAGCAGTTTAAGCGGGCGTCAAGAGACCCAGTTCTTC
TRBJ2-5,NA,NA,TRBV20-1,CSAADTGVRTQYF,TGCAGTGCCGCAGATACGGGGGTCCGGACCCAGTACTTC
TRBJ2-3,TRBD2,few,TRBV7-9,CASSAPAASGSAQYF,TGTGCCAGCAGCGCCCCGGCGGCTAGCGGGAGTGCGCAGTATTTT
TRBJ2-1,NA,NA,TRBV18,CASSPRRASGNEQFF,TGTGCCAGCTCACCAAGGAGGGCATCGGGTAATGAGCAGTTCTTC
TRBJ2-3,NA,few,TRBV10-3,CAISESGVSTDTQYF,TGTGCCATCAGTGAGTCAGGGGTCTCCACAGATACGCAGTATTTT
TRBJ2-7,TRBD2,NA,TRBV29-1,CSVEVGRDYEQYF,TGCAGCGTTGAGGTCGGGAGGGACTACGAGCAGTACTTC
TRBJ2-7,NA,many,TRBV29-1,CSVERSYEQYF,TGCAGCGTTGAACGCTCCTACGAGCAGTACTTC
TRBJ1-1,NA,NA,TRBV20-1,CSASFGQLNTEAFF,TGCAGTGCTAGTTTTGGACAGTTGAACACTGAAGCTTTCTTT
TRBJ2-5,NA,NA,TRBV5-6,CASIPRREIEYF,TGTGCCAGCATCCCACGAAGGGAAATCGAGTACTTC
TRBJ2-7,NA,few,TRBV5-1,CASSLLGVYEQYF,TGCGCCAGCAGCTTGTTAGGGGTCTACGAGCAGTACTTC
TRBJ2-7,NA,NA,TRBV20-1,CSARLTNRDEQYF,TGCAGTGCTAGACTTACAAACAGGGACGAGCAGTACTTC
TRBJ2-5,TRBD2,NA,TRBV6-6,CASTDEPGLPEETQYF,TGTGCCAGCACCGACGAACCGGGACTACCAGAAGAGACCCAGTACTTC
TRBJ2-7,NA,NA,TRBV4-3,CASSQEFASRLYEQYF,TGCGCCAGCAGCCAAGAATTCGCTAGCCGCCTCTACGAGCAGTACTTC
TRBJ2-1,TRBD2,NA,TRBV9,CASSVVIAGNEQFF,TGTGCCAGCAGCGTAGTCATAGCGGGAAATGAGCAGTTCTTC
TRBJ2-7,NA,once,TRBV6-2/TRBV6-3,CASSYREPSEQYF,TGTGCCAGCAGTTACAGGGAACCCAGCGAGCAGTACTTC
TRBJ2-7,TRBD2,few,TRBV6-6,CATWTSATYEQYF,TGTGCCACTTGGACTAGCGCTACTTACGAGCAGTACTTC
TRBJ2-5,TRBD2,NA,TRBV2,CASDSWTSGRPAGTQYF,TGTGCCAGCGACTCATGGACTAGCGGGAGGCCCGCGGGGACCCAGTACTTC
TRBJ2-7,TRBD2,NA,TRBV6-6,CARFILGLADYEQYF,TGTGCCAGATTTATTCTGGGACTAGCGGACTACGAGCAGTACTTC
TRBJ2-1,NA,NA,TRBV27,CASSFWVTAEQFF,TGTGCCAGCAGTTTTTGGGTTACAGCCGAGCAGTTCTTC
TRBJ2-1,TRBD2,NA,TRBV6-6,CASSSTSGSSEQFF,TGTGCCAGCAGTAGTACTAGCGGGAGTTCCGAGCAGTTCTTC
TRBJ2-7,NA,few,TRBV5-1,CASSLASREYEQYF,TGCGCCAGCAGCTTGGCTAGTAGGGAATACGAGCAGTACTTC
TRBJ2-1,NA,NA,TRBV6-5,CASSTDGSPYNEQFF,TGTGCCAGCAGTACAGATGGTAGCCCCTACAATGAGCAGTTCTTC
TRBJ2-7,NA,NA,TRBV28,CASSLLLTEQYF,TGTGCCAGCAGTTTATTATTGACAGAGCAGTACTTC
TRBJ1-6,TRBD1,many,TRBV6-1,CASRWTGPTSPLHF,TGTGCCAGCAGGTGGACAGGTCCGACTTCACCCCTCCACTTT
TRBJ2-7,TRBD2,NA,TRBV20-1,CSAFEAGVGVRGGEQYF,TGCAGTGCTTTTGAGGCGGGAGTCGGGGTTCGTGGAGGCGAGCAGTACTTC
TRBJ2-1,TRBD2,NA,TRBV5-1,CASSKTYGTSGTHNEQFF,TGCGCCAGCAGCAAAACCTACGGGACTAGCGGGACCCACAATGAGCAGTTCTTC
TRBJ2-5,NA,few,TRBV6-4,CASSDASGGTQYF,TGTGCCAGCAGTGACGCGTCAGGTGGGACCCAGTACTTC
TRBJ1-4,NA,few,TRBV4-2,CASRGTPNNEKLFF,TGTGCCAGCAGGGGGACACCCAATAATGAAAAACTGTTTTTT
TRBJ2-4,NA,NA,TRBV20-1,CSASSENIQYF,TGCAGTGCTAGCTCCGAAAACATTCAGTACTTC
TRBJ2-7,NA,once,TRBV11-2,CASSLIGLGEQYF,TGTGCCAGCAGCTTAATAGGGTTGGGCGAGCAGTACTTC
TRBJ2-5,NA,NA,TRBV6-2/TRBV6-3,CASTAWGLEETQYF,TGTGCCAGCACCGCCTGGGGACTGGAAGAGACCCAGTACTTC
TRBJ2-5,TRBD1,few,TRBV6-5,CASTETGQGKETQYF,TGTGCCAGCACGGAAACAGGACAGGGGAAAGAGACCCAGTACTTC
TRBJ2-7,NA,NA,TRBV4-2,CASSPVSGTPYEQYF,TGTGCCAGCAGCCCTGTGAGTGGGACTCCCTACGAGCAGTACTTC
TRBJ2-1,TRBD1,NA,TRBV4-2,CASSQEKGGQSDEQFF,TGTGCCAGCAGCCAAGAGAAAGGGGGACAGAGCGATGAGCAGTTCTTC
TRBJ1-6,NA,few,TRBV4-1,CASSQPQHSPLHF,TGCGCCAGCAGCCAACCCCAGCATTCACCCCTCCACTTT